The TCR beta chain described here comes from a study of blood T cell repertoires in COVID-19. At the level of the study: Sites across the United States, Italy and Spain contributed samples from acute and convalescent COVID-19.

Those who participated ranged in age from roughly 18 to 89 years and resided in some 24 US areas. With 4 bases removed from V and 5 bases from J, the gap between germline ends came to 6 bases. The germline V gene has CDR1 LGHDT and CDR2 YNNKEL (reference sequence). The CDR3 covers 12 residues. TCRdb's table, derived via immunoSEQ multiplex PCR, lists solely in-frame clones and lacks some. The data contain around 230,000 clones, about nine tenths of them singletons. Material: PBMCs or T cells enriched from blood (not recorded which). The receptor comes from a man aged 18 to 30 with acute COVID-19. The genes are TRBV3-1 (or the pseudogene TRBV3-2) and TRBJ2-1; weak D call: TRBD2 (5 bases). Here the CDR3 reads CASSLTNNEQFF. CDR3 DNA: TGTGCCAGCAGCCTGACTAACAATGAGCAGTTCTTC.